This T cell receptor beta chain was recorded in a study of identical twins (dated by TCRdb to 2016 to 2018). Concerning the study at large: The study deep-sequenced TCR alpha and beta repertoires from monozygotic twins, unrelated adults of various ages and cord blood to test whether fetal clonotypes persist. To rule out contamination, the twin experiments were replicated at different times with different library preparation protocols.

Every donor in the study was a healthy Caucasian. The twin cohort consisted of three pairs of female monozygotic twins, all aged roughly 18 to 29 years. Positive isolation kits from Invitrogen were used to isolate CD4+ and CD8+ T cell populations. Reading from cysteine to phenylalanine, the CDR3 counts 13 amino acids. Of all the DNA, just the CDR3 is kept, 39 bases in frame from base 1. According to the germline V gene (reference sequence), CDR1 reads DFQATT and CDR2 reads SNEGSKA. Between the V and J ends, shortened by 6 bases and 2 bases respectively, the junction contains 12 bases. The full study reports these points: Zero-insertion analyses could be partly confounded by invariant T cells such as MAIT and iNKT, though diverse VJ usage argued against such confounding for most clonotypes. Abundant cord blood beta clonotypes had fewer insertions, young adult naive repertoires showed a similar but weaker trend, and memory repertoires showed no such trend. Compared with coincidental sharing between unrelated individuals, out-of-frame TCR alpha sequences shared between twins showed an excess of sequences with low generation probability. Out-of-frame TCR alpha sharing in monozygotic twins was systematically underestimated by recombination models, whereas sharing between unrelated individuals was in agreement with the recombination models. Because the same donors could not be followed over many years, the conclusions depended on cross-sectional statistical analysis. A weaker excess of twin sharing was found in beta out-of-frame sequences because the signal-to-noise ratio was lowered by fewer shared sequences.

Library method: 5' RACE. Sequenced on an Illumina HiSeq 2000. A universal primer binding site was introduced by template switching, and a unique molecular identifier was present in the final cDNA, enabling accurate counting of TCR cDNA molecules. Specific primers in the conserved constant-segment region were used to synthesize first-strand cDNA for the TCR alpha and beta chains. To control for contamination, every cDNA library carried two barcodes: a SMART-Mk sample barcode plus Illumina barcodes. TruSeq adapter sequences and Illumina sample barcodes were added in two successive PCR steps. Sequencing of the TCR alpha and beta cDNA libraries was done on the Illumina HiSeq platform using custom primers. As for how the authors treated the data: MiGEC processed the raw reads to extract unique molecular identifiers, while MiXCR was used to determine the CDR3 positions. For each individual, recombination models were inferred using an EM algorithm with the repgenHMM and IGoR tools. Shared clonotypes were analyzed with the tcR package in R, and sharing was normalized by the product of cloneset sizes. Out-of-frame nonproductive sequences were analyzed to study raw recombination free of thymic and clonal selection effects. In-frame beta chains were kept once TCRdb had trimmed the public reads at Q25 with fastp and called clones with MiXCR. Under each unique CDR3 protein, matching rows form one entry showing the most common genes and DNA. It is TCRdb's table, rather than the study itself, that gives the V and J calls and clone size. The sample data list hundreds of thousands of distinct CDR3 sequences, and approximately 20% of these were observed just once. In total, the top ten clones hold around 0.48% of the sample.

This clonotype has just a few counts. There is no known antigen for this receptor. It has no much larger one-base neighbor in the sample; base qualities were not kept. These data were also filed under a second study, of yellow fever vaccine responses in identical twins. The second study also describes: According to the authors, in identical twins the way T cells responded to vaccination appeared partly convergent and partly personalized. In the study, vaccine-responding T cell clones were precisely tracked in identical twins.

The V and J genes are TRBV20-1 and TRBJ2-3; the D gene is not confidently resolved. The sample consisted of CD4+ T cells sorted from blood. The receptor was derived from a woman between 18 and 30 years old in good health. Here the CDR3 is given as CSATPGYTDTQYF. Read as DNA, the sequence is TGCAGTGCCACCCCCGGCTACACAGATACGCAGTATTTT.